This is a list of T cell receptor beta chains from one sample in a study of OX40 agonist ivuxolimab in advanced cancers. Only in-frame clones appear in the TCRdb table, and some are missing; sequencing was by immunoSEQ multiplex PCR. The sample shows tens of thousands of clones, approximately 94% of them seen only once. The sequences come from CD4+ or CD8+ T cells sorted from blood, collected in a trial of the OX40 agonist ivuxolimab. The receptors were sampled from an adult with an advanced solid tumor such as melanoma, head and neck, liver or kidney cancer. The CDR3 runs from the conserved cysteine through the conserved F or W. A D gene is named only where the DNA matches it firmly. The listing skips clone size in some rows; elsewhere it reads once, few, many or a size class.

j_call | clone_size | v_call | d_call | cdr3_aa | cdr3_nt
TRBJ1-1 | NA | TRBV11-2 | NA | CASSSPVDGYTEAFF | TGTGCCAGCAGCTCACCTGTGGACGGATACACTGAAGCTTTCTTT
TRBJ1-2 | once | TRBV5-1 | NA | CASSLEGDGYYGYTF | TGCGCCAGCAGCTTGGAGGGGGACGGATACTATGGCTACACCTTC
TRBJ2-7 | NA | TRBV18 | NA | CASSPDGDGAFAYEQYF | TGTGCCAGCTCACCCGACGGGGACGGGGCTTTTGCCTACGAGCAGTACTTC
TRBJ1-2 | NA | TRBV4-1 | NA | CASSQEGTSTYGYTF | TGCGCCAGCAGCCAAGAAGGCACTTCGACCTATGGCTACACCTTC
TRBJ1-2 | NA | TRBV6-5 | NA | CASSYRAGADYGYTF | TGTGCCAGCAGTTATAGGGCAGGGGCAGACTATGGCTACACCTTC
TRBJ2-3 | NA | TRBV5-1 | TRBD2 | CASSERDRTSTDTQYF | TGCGCCAGCAGCGAGCGGGATAGGACTAGCACAGATACGCAGTATTTT
TRBJ2-7 | NA | TRBV5-4 | TRBD1 | CASSILLGTGSYEQYF | TGTGCCAGCAGCATACTTCTCGGGACAGGTTCCTACGAGCAGTACTTC
TRBJ1-5 | few | TRBV6-5 | NA | CASSQGGSNQPQHF | TGTGCCAGCTCCCAGGGAGGATCTAATCAGCCCCAGCATTTT
TRBJ2-1 | NA | TRBV5-6 | NA | CASSLASEQFF | TGTGCCAGCAGCTTAGCGAGTGAGCAGTTCTTC
TRBJ1-1 | few | TRBV11-2 | NA | CASSLGQLNTEAFF | TGTGCCAGCAGCTTAGGACAGTTGAACACTGAAGCTTTCTTT
TRBJ1-1 | NA | TRBV27 | NA | CASSSESGLNTEAFF | TGTGCCAGCAGTTCTGAATCGGGGCTGAACACTGAAGCTTTCTTT
TRBJ2-1 | NA | TRBV4-3 | TRBD2 | CASSRDRLAGDYNEQFF | TGCGCCAGCAGCCGGGATCGACTAGCGGGGGATTACAATGAGCAGTTCTTC
TRBJ1-3 | NA | TRBV19 | TRBD1 | CASPGQRNTIYF | TGTGCCAGTCCGGGACAGCGAAACACCATATATTTT
TRBJ2-7 | NA | TRBV6-5 | NA | CASSSKPEQYF | TGTGCCAGCAGTTCGAAACCCGAGCAGTACTTC
TRBJ2-6 | once | TRBV29-1 | NA | CSVEVTAGANVLTF | TGCAGCGTTGAAGTAACAGCTGGGGCCAACGTCCTGACTTTC
TRBJ1-2 | NA | TRBV5-6 | TRBD1 | CASSLALQGLGDGYTF | TGTGCCAGCAGCTTGGCCCTACAGGGGCTGGGAGATGGCTACACCTTC
TRBJ2-7 | NA | TRBV2 | NA | CASRLSYEQYF | TGTGCCAGCAGGCTCTCCTACGAGCAGTACTTC
TRBJ2-1 | once | TRBV7-3 | TRBD2 | CASSLSSGRASPYNEQFF | TGTGCCAGCAGCTTAAGTAGCGGGAGGGCCAGCCCCTACAATGAGCAGTTCTTC
TRBJ2-5 | NA | TRBV18 | NA | CASSPPGGVETQYF | TGTGCCAGCTCACCACCGGGGGGCGTGGAGACCCAGTACTTC
TRBJ1-2 | NA | TRBV4-3 | NA | CASSQEWQAAAYGYTF | TGCGCCAGCAGCCAAGAGTGGCAGGCGGCGGCCTATGGCTACACCTTC
TRBJ2-1 | NA | TRBV5-6 | NA | CASSFAVDNEQFF | TGTGCCAGCAGCTTTGCGGTCGACAATGAGCAGTTCTTC
TRBJ2-7 | NA | TRBV6-4 | NA | CASSDNRDTSYEQYF | TGTGCCAGCAGTGACAACCGGGACACCTCCTACGAGCAGTACTTC
TRBJ2-7 | NA | TRBV19 | NA | CASSFGGASYEQYF | TGTGCCAGTAGTTTTGGGGGTGCATCCTACGAGCAGTACTTC
TRBJ1-5 | NA | TRBV5-3 | NA | CARSLAGQGNRRDQPQHF | TGTGCCAGAAGCTTGGCCGGGCAGGGGAACCGGAGGGATCAGCCCCAGCATTTT
TRBJ2-3 | NA | TRBV27 | TRBD1 | CASSLLDRRKGTDTQYF | TGTGCCAGCAGTTTACTGGACAGGCGAAAGGGCACAGATACGCAGTATTTT
TRBJ2-7 | NA | TRBV6-5 | TRBD2 | CASSPRTSGTNEQYF | TGTGCCAGCAGCCCCCGGACTAGCGGGACCAACGAGCAGTACTTC
TRBJ2-3 | NA | TRBV9 | NA | CASSVGAATSTDTQYF | TGTGCCAGCAGCGTAGGAGCCGCTACTAGCACAGATACGCAGTATTTT
TRBJ2-3 | NA | TRBV4-3 | NA | CASSLEGGAHTDTQYF | TGCGCCAGCAGCCTAGAGGGGGGTGCCCACACAGATACGCAGTATTTT
TRBJ2-5 | NA | TRBV5-4 | TRBD2 | CASSFFSGGRETQYF | TGTGCCAGCAGCTTCTTCAGCGGGGGTCGGGAGACCCAGTACTTC
TRBJ1-4 | NA | TRBV7-9 | NA | CASSSPQQGGNEKLFF | TGTGCCAGCAGCTCACCACAACAGGGAGGAAACGAAAAACTGTTTTTT
TRBJ1-5 | NA | TRBV6-6 | NA | CASAGERPQHF | TGTGCCAGCGCAGGGGAGCGGCCCCAGCATTTT
TRBJ2-3 | NA | TRBV28 | NA | CASSFGAGATDTQYF | TGTGCCAGCAGTTTCGGGGCGGGGGCCACAGATACGCAGTATTTT
TRBJ1-5 | NA | TRBV7-8 | NA | CASSKGQWPNQPQHF | TGTGCCAGCAGCAAAGGACAATGGCCCAATCAGCCCCAGCATTTT
TRBJ1-5 | NA | TRBV5-6 | NA | CASSLGYGGTNQPQHF | TGTGCCAGCAGCTTGGGTTATGGCGGGACCAATCAGCCCCAGCATTTT
TRBJ2-7 | NA | TRBV27 | NA | CASSYGGLSYEQYF | TGTGCCAGCAGTTATGGGGGACTCTCCTACGAGCAGTACTTC
TRBJ2-2 | NA | TRBV6-4 | TRBD1 | CASSDQQGSGELFF | TGTGCCAGCAGTGATCAACAGGGGTCGGGGGAGCTGTTTTTT
TRBJ2-6 | NA | TRBV28 | NA | CASSFWGTSGANVLTF | TGTGCCAGCAGTTTTTGGGGGACCTCTGGGGCCAACGTCCTGACTTTC
TRBJ1-1 | NA | TRBV5-6 | NA | CASRMVPANTEAFF | TGTGCCAGCAGAATGGTCCCCGCGAACACTGAAGCTTTCTTT
TRBJ2-1 | NA | TRBV27 | TRBD2 | CASSFYLAGGPGYNEQFF | TGTGCCAGCAGTTTTTACCTAGCGGGGGGGCCTGGGTACAATGAGCAGTTCTTC
TRBJ1-5 | NA | TRBV10-3 | TRBD1 | CAISEGRGQSPQHF | TGTGCCATCAGTGAAGGGAGGGGACAGAGCCCCCAGCATTTT
TRBJ2-7 | NA | TRBV21-1 | NA | CASSTNLADDKYEQYF | TGTGCCAGCAGCACCAACCTTGCCGACGACAAGTACGAGCAGTACTTC
TRBJ2-7 | NA | TRBV7-2 | NA | CASSLNRVGDEQYF | TGTGCCAGCAGCTTGAACAGGGTCGGGGACGAGCAGTACTTC
TRBJ2-2 | NA | TRBV5-4 | TRBD2 | CASSWGGITELFF | TGTGCCAGCAGCTGGGGGGGAATAACGGAGCTGTTTTTT
TRBJ2-3 | NA | TRBV27 | NA | CASTSLGTDTQYF | TGTGCCAGCACCTCACTAGGCACAGATACGCAGTATTTT
TRBJ2-7 | NA | TRBV7-2 | TRBD2 | CASSPAGLGGPDSSYEQYF | TGTGCCAGCAGCCCCGCGGGACTAGGAGGGCCCGATAGCTCCTACGAGCAGTACTTC
TRBJ2-5 | NA | TRBV10-3 | NA | CAISESGGETQYF | TGTGCCATCAGTGAGTCGGGGGGAGAGACCCAGTACTTC
TRBJ2-1 | NA | TRBV7-2 | TRBD2 | CASSVTSGGYNEQFF | TGTGCCAGCAGCGTTACTAGCGGGGGATACAATGAGCAGTTCTTC
TRBJ1-1 | NA | TRBV4-1 | TRBD1 | CASSSRTGMNTEAFF | TGCGCCAGCAGCTCCCGGACAGGGATGAACACTGAAGCTTTCTTT
TRBJ1-1 | NA | TRBV11-2 | NA | CASSLESAIEAFF | TGTGCCAGCAGCTTAGAATCAGCTATTGAAGCTTTCTTT
TRBJ2-5 | NA | TRBV6-5 | NA | CASSTGSARETQYF | TGTGCCAGCAGCACAGGGTCAGCTAGGGAGACCCAGTACTTC
TRBJ2-1 | NA | TRBV2 | NA | CASSERGAGNEQFF | TGTGCCAGCAGTGAAAGGGGGGCGGGTAATGAGCAGTTCTTC
TRBJ2-1 | NA | TRBV9 | NA | CASSVESRGLPRKQFF | TGTGCCAGCAGCGTAGAGAGCAGGGGACTTCCCAGAAAGCAGTTCTTC
TRBJ2-1 | NA | TRBV29-1 | TRBD1 | CSVEPGTENEQFF | TGCAGCGTTGAGCCCGGGACAGAGAATGAGCAGTTCTTC
TRBJ2-5 | NA | TRBV27 | NA | CASSPPGPPPERATQETQYF | TGTGCCAGCAGCCCTCCAGGCCCCCCACCGGAGCGGGCCACCCAAGAGACCCAGTACTTC
TRBJ2-1 | NA | TRBV11-3 | TRBD1 | CASSLGQGNEQFF | TGTGCCAGCAGCTTAGGACAGGGGAATGAGCAGTTCTTC